The clone carrying this T cell receptor (beta chain) has more than one count but fewer than ten. Its antigen is not known. One entry per CDR3 protein results from TCRdb running MiXCR on the 5' RACE reads. This sample carries roughly 58,000 distinct CDR3 sequences, about 20% of them seen once, and the ten largest clones take about 2.9%. Between the trimmed V and J ends, which lost 3 bases and 1 base, there was a span of 7 bases. CDR1 is SQVTM and CDR2 is ANQGSEA in the germline V gene. The CDR3 totals 13 residues. Study conclusions and caveats: Whole repertoires were not studied in the larger cohort, only one V-J beta rearrangement.

Treg sorting used a CD4+CD25+CD127-/low gate. This clonotype originated in a female donor with breast cancer. The chain employs TRBV29-1 and TRBJ1-5; no clear D. Specimen: tumor-infiltrating Tregs sorted from the breast tumor. CDR3 loop: CSVEVASNQPQHF. CDR3 DNA sequence: TGCAGCGTTGAGGTCGCGAGCAATCAGCCCCAGCATTTT.